This T cell receptor (beta chain) was captured in a study of fetal regulatory T cell absence and autoimmunity. Overall study context: IPEX patients had exocrine pancreas autoimmunity without clinical diabetes. Notes on the study in general: Oligoclonal TCR enrichment in pancreas over cord blood reached over 85-fold for some clones. In IPEX, the enrichment was taken to support antigen-driven autoimmunity before birth.

Comments on this clone: What it binds is unknown.

Repertoires were generated with immunoSEQ multiplex PCR, while TCRdb's copy carries only in-frame clones and drops some. The data hold 46,000 or so clones, with about 86% observed a single time. The CDR3 runs 13 residues. The V segment lost 2 bases and the J segment 6 bases; nucleotides outside the gene matches: 0. The chain employs TRBV23-1 and TRBJ2-7; 11 bases are shared with TRBD1. TRBV23-1 is labeled an ORF, and its function is uncertain. Sequenced: cord blood. This TCR came from a newborn boy with IPEX syndrome. The CDR3 loop is CASSQGTGGEQYF. The CDR3 region has the DNA TGCGCCAGCAGTCAAGGGACAGGGGGCGAGCAGTACTTC.